These 17 T cell receptor beta chains were sequenced from one sample in a study of cytomegalovirus exposure and HLA in healthy donors. It was with 60 Vbeta and 13 Jbeta primers that the PCR ran. This table comes from immunoSEQ multiplex PCR, and its TCRdb copy is limited to in-frame clones, with some not included. The sample lists over 150,000 clones; under 90% were seen once. Input material: PBMCs. The receptors originated from a man aged 18-30 years in good health and CMV-seronegative.

In the case of this clone: Other DNA sequences in the sample encode the same CDR3. The J gene is TRBJ2-1, the V gene TRBV5-1; TRBD2 matches at 8 bases. The CDR3 length is 14 residues. V trimming: 0 bases; J trimming: 7 bases; junction bases outside the gene matches: 3. Germline CDR1 is SGHRS and CDR2 is YFSETQ. The CDR3 region has the DNA TGCGCCAGCAGCTTGGGTTTAGCGGGGAATGAGCAGTTCTTC. Its translation is CASSLGLAGNEQFF.

This chain connects TRBV29-1 to TRBJ2-6; no definite D call. This CDR3 is 15 amino acids long. CDR1 and CDR2 (germline): SQVTM, ANQGSEA. V was cut by 4 bases and J by 0 bases, with 10 bases left in between. The CDR3 DNA is TGCAGCGTTGGACTTATCCTCTCTGGGGCCAACGTCCTGACTTTC. Translated: CSVGLILSGANVLTF.

The chain employs TRBV7-9 and TRBJ2-2; possible D gene TRBD2, 6 bases. This CDR3 has 18 residues. The V gene lost 5 bases and the J gene lost 1 base, with 20 bases spanning the gap. Germline V lookup: CDR1 SEHNR, CDR2 FQNEAQ (reference sequence). CDR3 DNA: TGTGCCAGCAGCACAAGCCGTATAGGAGGGGTGAACACCGGGGAGCTGTTTTTT. Its protein is CASSTSRIGGVNTGELFF.

V and J are TRBV25-1 and TRBJ2-7; D possibly corresponds to TRBD1 (6 bases). The germline V gene encodes CDR1 MGHDK and CDR2 SYGVNS. This CDR3 region has 16 residues. V gave up 2 bases and J gave up 4 bases, with 18 bases separating them. CDR3: CASSERGGRGIYEQYF. DNA of the CDR3: TGTGCCAGCAGTGAAAGAGGTGGCAGGGGAATATACGAGCAGTACTTC.

This clone came up once. This chain connects TRBV19 to TRBJ1-2, with D perhaps TRBD1 (6 bases). Germline CDR1 reads LNHDA; CDR2 reads SQIVND (reference sequence). The CDR3 loop spans 14 amino acids. Trimming cost V 5 bases and J 1 base, with 11 bases left between them. The CDR3 reads CASSWTEINYGYTF. For the CDR3, the DNA is TGTGCCAGTAGTTGGACAGAGATTAACTATGGCTACACCTTC.

The gene calls are TRBV19 and TRBJ2-1; maybe TRBD2 (5 bases). Per the germline V gene, CDR1 is LNHDA and CDR2 is SQIVND (reference sequence). The V end lost 4 bases, the J end lost 1 base, and 8 bases lay between the germline ends. This CDR3 region has 14 residues. The CDR3 is CASSREQSYNEQFF. For the CDR3, the DNA is TGTGCCAGTAGTAGGGAGCAGTCCTACAATGAGCAGTTCTTC.

The count of this clone is one. J is TRBJ1-4 and V is TRBV19; TRBD1 is a possible D gene (5 bases). In germline, CDR1 is LNHDA, CDR2 SQIVND (reference sequence). Deletions cut 5 bases from V and 5 bases from J, with 15 bases between. The CDR3 contains 15 residues. The CDR3 reads CASSATPGLNEKLFF. The CDR3 DNA is TGTGCCAGTAGTGCAACCCCGGGACTAAATGAAAAACTGTTTTTT.

The chain couples TRBV7-8 to TRBJ2-2, with D hard to call. The CDR3 is 14 residues long. V was pared by 8 bases and J by 1 base, with 11 bases between. Germline CDR1 reads SGHVS; CDR2 reads FQNEAQ. The CDR3 here is CASFWSWNTGELFF. DNA for the CDR3: TGTGCCAGCTTCTGGAGTTGGAACACCGGGGAGCTGTTTTTT.

Here the CDR3 DNA reads TGCAGCGTTGACCAGACAGGGGAGTCTGGAAACACCATATATTTT. Residues: CSVDQTGESGNTIYF. The rearrangement links TRBV29-1 to TRBJ1-3; 8 bases line up with TRBD1. The CDR3 consists of 15 residues. Germline CDR1 reads SQVTM; CDR2 reads ANQGSEA. Germline trimming cut 3 bases from V and 1 base from J; bases unmatched to any gene: 5. Looking up the rest from reference TRBV29-1 and TRBJ1-3 gives the full variable domain: SAVISQKPSRDICQRGTSLTIQCQVDSQVTMMFWYRQQPGQSLTLIATANQGSEATYESGFVIDKFPISRPNLTFSTLTVSNMSPEDSSIYLCSVDQTGESGNTIYFGEGSWLTVV.

This clone was observed many times. The CDR3 end shows no conserved phenylalanine or tryptophan, and so a read error is likely. No DNA is shown, since the ends of the CDR3 on it are uncertain; the CDR3 is the one TCRdb lists. The CDR3 protein is CASSGSRLAGS. The V gene is TRBV9, the J gene TRBJ2-7; the table's D call TRBD2 went unverified against the DNA. Germline V CDR1 and CDR2: SGDLS, YYNGEE. A total of 11 residues make up the CDR3, ends included.

This chain uses TRBV7-8 with TRBJ2-1, with 9 bases matching TRBD2. Germline CDR1 and CDR2: SGHVS and FQNEAQ. The CDR3 has 14 residues. Trimming took 2 bases from V and 10 from J; bases not matched to a gene: 6. The CDR3 DNA follows: TGTGCCAGCAGCTTACAACGGACTAGCGCCGAGCAGTTCTTC. It specifies CASSLQRTSAEQFF.

This chain connects TRBV19 to TRBJ2-7; 10 bases fit TRBD1. The V and J ends lost 4 bases and 7 bases, in that order; junction bases with no gene match: 10. Germline loops: CDR1 LNHDA, CDR2 SQIVND (reference sequence). The CDR3 loop spans 15 amino acids. DNA of the CDR3: TGTGCCAGTAGTACCACCTGGGACAGGGGCCGGGAGCAGTACTTC. Its translation is CASSTTWDRGREQYF.

This rearrangement joins TRBV4-1 to TRBJ2-4, with a possible D match to TRBD1 (6 bases). Germline V gene sequence: CDR1 MGHRA, CDR2 YSYEKL. This CDR3 spans 15 amino acids. The V end was cut by 4 bases, the J end by 6 bases, with 16 bases between. CDR3 residues: CASSPYSGVGNIQYF. CDR3 coding DNA: TGCGCCAGCAGCCCCTATTCAGGGGTCGGAAACATTCAGTACTTC.

The chain combines TRBV5-1 with TRBJ2-5; 7 bases agree with TRBD1. This CDR3 comprises 14 residues. The J segment lost 1 base and the V segment lost 4 bases, leaving 4 bases of the junction unmatched. CDR1 SGHRS and CDR2 YFSETQ come from the germline V gene. DNA of the CDR3: TGCGCCAGCAGCGCCGACAGGGCCCAAGAGACCCAGTACTTC. Translated: CASSADRAQETQYF.

In this sample, this clone turned up once. The gene calls are TRBV12-1 and TRBJ2-1; the D call of TRBD2 is as the table states it, not checked on the DNA. TRBV12-1 is deemed a pseudogene. This CDR3 is 15 amino acids long. The CDR3 sequence is CASSFRTYSYNEQFF. DNA of the CDR3: TGTGCCAGCAGCTTTCGCACTTACTCCTACAATGAGCAGTTCTTC.

This rearrangement joins TRBV18 to TRBJ1-5; D is unclear. Per the germline V gene, CDR1 is KGHSH and CDR2 is LQKENI. Trimming removed 0 bases from V and 3 bases from J, with 12 bases in between. This CDR3 is 16 amino acids long. The DNA for the CDR3 is TGTGCCAGCTCACCACCGGAAGGCGGATACAATCAGCCCCAGCATTTT. Its translation: CASSPPEGGYNQPQHF.

In its sample, this clone was seen a few times. This chain joins TRBV28 and TRBJ1-2; 8 bases line up with TRBD1. Germline V lookup: CDR1 MDHEN, CDR2 SYDVKM. The CDR3 runs 14 residues. Trimming removed 3 bases from V and 6 bases from J; junction bases left unmatched: 6. DNA for the CDR3: TGTGCCAGCAGTTTCGGACAGGGAGTAAATGGCTACACCTTC. Amino acids: CASSFGQGVNGYTF.